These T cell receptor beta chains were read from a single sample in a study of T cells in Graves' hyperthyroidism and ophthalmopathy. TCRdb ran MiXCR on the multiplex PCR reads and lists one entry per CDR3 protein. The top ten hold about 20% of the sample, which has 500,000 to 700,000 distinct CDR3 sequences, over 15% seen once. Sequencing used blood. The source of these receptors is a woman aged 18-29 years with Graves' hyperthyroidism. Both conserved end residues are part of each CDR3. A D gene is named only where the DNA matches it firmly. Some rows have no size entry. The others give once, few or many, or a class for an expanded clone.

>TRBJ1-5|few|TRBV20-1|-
TGCAGTGCTAGAGTCGGGATTCAGCCCCAGCATTTT
CSARVGIQPQHF
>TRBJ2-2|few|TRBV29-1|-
TGCAGCGTTGATGGGAACACCGGGGAGCTGTTTTTT
CSVDGNTGELFF
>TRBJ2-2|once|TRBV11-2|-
TGTGCCAGCAGCTTAGATGCCCGCACCGGGGAGCTGTTTTTT
CASSLDARTGELFF
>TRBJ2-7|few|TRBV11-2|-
TGTGCCAGCAGCTTAGATTTTACAGGGTATTACGAGCAGTACTTC
CASSLDFTGYYEQYF
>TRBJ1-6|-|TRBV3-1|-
TGTGCCAGCAACCGAGGGGGAGCGAATTCACCCCTCCACTTT
CASNRGGANSPLHF
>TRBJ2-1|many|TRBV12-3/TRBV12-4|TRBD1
TGTGCCAGCAGTGGCCCCGGGACAGGGATGCGTGAGCAGTTCTTC
CASSGPGTGMREQFF
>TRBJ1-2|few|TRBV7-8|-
TGTGCCAGCAGCTTAGATTTAGGGAGCTATGGCTACACCTTC
CASSLDLGSYGYTF
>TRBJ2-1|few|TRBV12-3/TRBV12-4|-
TGTGCCAGCAGGGGAGACGGGGTGGGATCCTACAATGAGCAGTTCTTC
CASRGDGVGSYNEQFF
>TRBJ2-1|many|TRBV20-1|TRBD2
TGCAGTGCTAGTCTACTAGCGGGGGGCCCCTACAATGAGCAGTTCTTC
CSASLLAGGPYNEQFF
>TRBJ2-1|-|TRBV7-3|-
TGTGCCAGCAGCTCGGAGCTGGGGGGTGAGCAGTTCTTC
CASSSELGGEQFF
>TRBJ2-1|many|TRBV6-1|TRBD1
TGTGCCAGCAGTTCTGGACAGGGGGCGGGCAATGAGCAGTTCTTC
CASSSGQGAGNEQFF
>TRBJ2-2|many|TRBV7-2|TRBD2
TGTGCCAGCAGCCGGACTAGCGGGTACACCGGGGAGCTGTTTTTT
CASSRTSGYTGELFF
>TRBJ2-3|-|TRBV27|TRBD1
TGTGCCAGCAGTTCAGACAGGGGTTACCACACAGATACGCAGTATTTT
CASSSDRGYHTDTQYF
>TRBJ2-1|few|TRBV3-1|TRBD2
TGTGCCAGCAAGGAACTAGCGGGTAGCGAAGAGCAGTTCTTC
CASKELAGSEEQFF